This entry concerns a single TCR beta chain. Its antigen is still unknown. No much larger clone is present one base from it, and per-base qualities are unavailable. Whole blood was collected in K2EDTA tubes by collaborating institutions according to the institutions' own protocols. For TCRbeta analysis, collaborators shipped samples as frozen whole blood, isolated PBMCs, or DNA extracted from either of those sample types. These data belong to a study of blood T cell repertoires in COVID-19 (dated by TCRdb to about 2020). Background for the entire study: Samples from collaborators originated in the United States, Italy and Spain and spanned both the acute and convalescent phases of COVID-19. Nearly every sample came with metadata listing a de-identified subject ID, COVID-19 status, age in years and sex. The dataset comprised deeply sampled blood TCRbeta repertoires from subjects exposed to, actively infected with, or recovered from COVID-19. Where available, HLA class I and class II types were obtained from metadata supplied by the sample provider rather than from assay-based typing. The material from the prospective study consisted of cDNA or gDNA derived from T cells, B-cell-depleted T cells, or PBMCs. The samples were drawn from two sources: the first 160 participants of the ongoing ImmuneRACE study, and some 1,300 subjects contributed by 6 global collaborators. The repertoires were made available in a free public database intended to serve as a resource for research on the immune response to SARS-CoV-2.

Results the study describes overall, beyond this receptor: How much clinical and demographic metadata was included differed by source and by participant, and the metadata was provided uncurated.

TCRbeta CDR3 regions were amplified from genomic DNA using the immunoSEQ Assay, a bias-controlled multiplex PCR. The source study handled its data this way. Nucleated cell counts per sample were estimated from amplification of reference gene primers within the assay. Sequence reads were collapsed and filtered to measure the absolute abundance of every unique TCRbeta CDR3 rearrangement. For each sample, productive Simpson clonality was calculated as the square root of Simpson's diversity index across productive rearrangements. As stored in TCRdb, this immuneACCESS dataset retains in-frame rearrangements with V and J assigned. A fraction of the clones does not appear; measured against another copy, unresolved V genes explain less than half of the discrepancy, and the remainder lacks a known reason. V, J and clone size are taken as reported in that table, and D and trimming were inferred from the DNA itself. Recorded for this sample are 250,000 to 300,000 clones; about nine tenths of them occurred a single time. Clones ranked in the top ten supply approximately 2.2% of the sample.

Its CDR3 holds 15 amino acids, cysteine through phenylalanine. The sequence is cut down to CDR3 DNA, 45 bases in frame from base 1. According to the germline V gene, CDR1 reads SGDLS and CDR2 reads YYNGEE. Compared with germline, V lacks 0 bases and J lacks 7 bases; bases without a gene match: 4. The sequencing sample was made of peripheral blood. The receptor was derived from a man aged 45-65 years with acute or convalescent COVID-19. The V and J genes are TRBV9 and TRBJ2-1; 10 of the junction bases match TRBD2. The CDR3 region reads CASSVEGTSENEQFF. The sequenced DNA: TGTGCCAGCAGCGTAGAGGGGACTAGCGAAAATGAGCAGTTCTTC.